This T cell receptor (beta chain) was retrieved from a study of T cells in narcolepsy. TCRdb keeps only in-frame clones here, not all; method: immunoSEQ multiplex PCR. The data contain about 34,000 clones, 82% of them seen just once; the ten biggest clones take up roughly 2.6%. This CDR3 has 15 amino acids. After removal of 6 bases from V and 0 bases from J, the junction contained 3 bases not matched to a gene. Germline V gene sequence: CDR1 SNHLY, CDR2 FYNNEI. The TCR sequence derives from a human donor with narcolepsy. The chain recombines TRBV2 with TRBJ2-2, with TRBD1 matching 8 bases. Sequenced sample: CD45RA- memory CD4+ T cells from PBMCs. The DNA for the CDR3 is TGTGCCAGCAGGCGGACAGGGTCGAACACCGGGGAGCTGTTTTTT. Encoded protein: CASRRTGSNTGELFF.